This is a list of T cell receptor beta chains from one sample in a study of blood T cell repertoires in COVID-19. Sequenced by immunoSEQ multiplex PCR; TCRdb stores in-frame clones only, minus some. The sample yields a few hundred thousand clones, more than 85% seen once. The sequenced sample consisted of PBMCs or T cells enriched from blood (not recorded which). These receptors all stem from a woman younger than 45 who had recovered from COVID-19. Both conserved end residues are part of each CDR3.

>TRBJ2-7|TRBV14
CASSRQGYEQYF
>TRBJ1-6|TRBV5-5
CASSLGGQGNSPLHF
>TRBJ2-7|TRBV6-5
CASSFDGRPYEQYF
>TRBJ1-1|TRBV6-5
CASSPTGMDTEAFF
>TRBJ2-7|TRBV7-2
CASSLSTYEQYF
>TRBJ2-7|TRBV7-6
CASSLEAGGSFDYEQYF
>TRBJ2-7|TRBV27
CASSRQGSNYEQYF
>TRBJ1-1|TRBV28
CASSSRRGLIIRNTEAFF
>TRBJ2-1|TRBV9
CASSPSGNAYNEQFF
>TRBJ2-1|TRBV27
CASTRGDLSSYNEQFF
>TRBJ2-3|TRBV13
CASSLRSTLRRDLVGTQYF
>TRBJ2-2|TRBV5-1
CASSLGQGTGELFF
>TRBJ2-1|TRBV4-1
CASSLQLTSSSNEQFF
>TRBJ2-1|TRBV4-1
CASKPRTTSDYNEQFF
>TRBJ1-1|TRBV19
CASSPQMMNTEAFF
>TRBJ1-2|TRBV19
CASSIDRHRMGYGYTF
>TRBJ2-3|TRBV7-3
CASSLRRGGTDTQYF
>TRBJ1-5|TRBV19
CASSHGGGPNQPQHF
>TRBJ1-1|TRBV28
CASSHPRVGTEAFF
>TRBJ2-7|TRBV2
CASRTTYEQYF
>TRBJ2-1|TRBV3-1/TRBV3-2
CASSLTAGNEQFF
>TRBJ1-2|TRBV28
CASSTIGDGGGYTF
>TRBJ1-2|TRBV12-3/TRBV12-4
CASTAALGPYTF
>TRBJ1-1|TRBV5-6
CASSRPGNTEAFF
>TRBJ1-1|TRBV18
CASCTGENTEAFF
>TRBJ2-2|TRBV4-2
CASSQRGLNTGELFF
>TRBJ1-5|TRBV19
CASSKGQGAVFSNQPQHF
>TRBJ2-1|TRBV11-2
CASSWDRGHLSYNEQFF
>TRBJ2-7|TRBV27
CASGGGNMLEQYF
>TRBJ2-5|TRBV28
CASSSGQTSALGTQYF
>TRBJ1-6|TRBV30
CAWSGQNYNSPLHF
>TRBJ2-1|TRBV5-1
CASSLTTSGNYNEQFF
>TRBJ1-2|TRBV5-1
CASSLTPGTGRANYGYTF
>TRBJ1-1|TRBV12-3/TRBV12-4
CASSLRGNTEAFF
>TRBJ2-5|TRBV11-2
CASSFQRGSQETQYF
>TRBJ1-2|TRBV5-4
CASSLGAGVYGYTF
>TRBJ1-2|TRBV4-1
CASSSPGQGANGYTF
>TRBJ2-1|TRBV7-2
CASSRDRSEEQFF
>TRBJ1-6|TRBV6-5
CASSYENNSPLHF
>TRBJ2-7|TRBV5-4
CASSLGGRGFYEQYF
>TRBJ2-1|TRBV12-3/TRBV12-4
CASTPSGGEQFF
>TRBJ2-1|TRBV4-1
CASSQEGREEQFF
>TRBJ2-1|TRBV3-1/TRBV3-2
CASSTSGGAVEQFF
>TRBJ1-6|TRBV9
CASSATGRNSPLHF